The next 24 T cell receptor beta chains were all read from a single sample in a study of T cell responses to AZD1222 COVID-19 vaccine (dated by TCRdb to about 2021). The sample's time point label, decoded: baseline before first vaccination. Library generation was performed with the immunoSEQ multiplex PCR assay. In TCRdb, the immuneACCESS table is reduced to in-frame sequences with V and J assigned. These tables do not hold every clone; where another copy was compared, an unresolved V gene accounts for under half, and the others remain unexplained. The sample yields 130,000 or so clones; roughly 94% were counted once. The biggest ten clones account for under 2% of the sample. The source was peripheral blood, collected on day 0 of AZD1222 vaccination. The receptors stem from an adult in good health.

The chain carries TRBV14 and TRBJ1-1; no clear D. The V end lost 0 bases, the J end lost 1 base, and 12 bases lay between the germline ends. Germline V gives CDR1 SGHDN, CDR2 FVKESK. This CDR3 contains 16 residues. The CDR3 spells CASSQEGQPQNTEAFF. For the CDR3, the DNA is TGTGCCAGCAGCCAAGAAGGTCAGCCCCAGAACACTGAAGCTTTCTTT.

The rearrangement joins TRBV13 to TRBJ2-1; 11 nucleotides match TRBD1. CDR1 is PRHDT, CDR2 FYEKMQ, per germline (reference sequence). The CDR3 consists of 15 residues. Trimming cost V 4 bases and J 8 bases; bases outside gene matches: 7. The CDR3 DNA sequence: TGTGCCAGCAGCTGGTCCGGACAGGGGGCCTATGAGCAGTTCTTC. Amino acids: CASSWSGQGAYEQFF.

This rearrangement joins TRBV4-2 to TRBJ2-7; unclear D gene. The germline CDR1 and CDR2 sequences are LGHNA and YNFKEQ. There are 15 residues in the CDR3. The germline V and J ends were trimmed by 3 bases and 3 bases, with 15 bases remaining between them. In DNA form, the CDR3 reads TGTGCCAGCAGCCAGGGCCCCGGTACCGTCTACGAGCAGTACTTC. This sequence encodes CASSQGPGTVYEQYF.

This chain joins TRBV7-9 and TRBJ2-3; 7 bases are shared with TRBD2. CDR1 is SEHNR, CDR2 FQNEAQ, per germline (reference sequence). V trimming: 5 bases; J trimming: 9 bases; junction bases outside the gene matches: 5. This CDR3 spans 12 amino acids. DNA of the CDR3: TGTGCCAGCAGCCCGGGGGAGGGGACGCAGTATTTT. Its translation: CASSPGEGTQYF.

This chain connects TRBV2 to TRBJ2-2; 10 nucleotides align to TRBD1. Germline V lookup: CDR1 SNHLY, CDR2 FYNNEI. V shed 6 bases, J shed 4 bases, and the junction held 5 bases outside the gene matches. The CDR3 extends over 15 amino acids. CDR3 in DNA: TGTGCCAGCAGGAGACAGGGGGCATTCACCGGGGAGCTGTTTTTT. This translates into CASRRQGAFTGELFF.

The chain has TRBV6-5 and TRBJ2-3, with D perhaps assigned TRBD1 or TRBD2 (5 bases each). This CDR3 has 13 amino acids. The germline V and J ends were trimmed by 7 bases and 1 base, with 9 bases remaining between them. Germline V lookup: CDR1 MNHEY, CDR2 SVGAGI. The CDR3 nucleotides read TGTGCCAGCATGGGACCTGGCACAGATACGCAGTATTTT. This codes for CASMGPGTDTQYF.

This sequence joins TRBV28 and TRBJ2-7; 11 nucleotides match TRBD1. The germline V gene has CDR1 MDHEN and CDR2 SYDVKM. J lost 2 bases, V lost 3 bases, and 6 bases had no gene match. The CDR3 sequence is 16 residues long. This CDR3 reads CASSLSGTGGTYEQYF. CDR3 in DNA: TGTGCCAGCAGTTTGTCCGGGACAGGGGGGACCTACGAGCAGTACTTC.

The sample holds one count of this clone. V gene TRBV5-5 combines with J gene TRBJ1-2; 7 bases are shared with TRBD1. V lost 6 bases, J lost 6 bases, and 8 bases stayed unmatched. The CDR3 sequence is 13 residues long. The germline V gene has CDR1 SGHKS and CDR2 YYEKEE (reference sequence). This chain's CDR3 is CASKLAQGDGYTF. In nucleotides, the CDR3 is TGTGCCAGCAAGTTGGCCCAGGGGGATGGCTACACCTTC.

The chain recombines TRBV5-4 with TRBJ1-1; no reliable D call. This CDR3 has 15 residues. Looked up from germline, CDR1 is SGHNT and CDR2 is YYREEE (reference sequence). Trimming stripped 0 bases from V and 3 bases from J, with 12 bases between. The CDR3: CASSLGGRTYTEAFF. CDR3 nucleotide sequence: TGTGCCAGCAGCTTGGGAGGCAGGACCTACACTGAAGCTTTCTTT.

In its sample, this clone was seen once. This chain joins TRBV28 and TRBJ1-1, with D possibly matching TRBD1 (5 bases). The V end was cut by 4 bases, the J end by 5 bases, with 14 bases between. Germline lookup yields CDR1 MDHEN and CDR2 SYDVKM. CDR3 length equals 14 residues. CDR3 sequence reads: CASSSEGIVTEAFF. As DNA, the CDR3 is TGTGCCAGCAGTTCGGAGGGGATTGTAACTGAAGCTTTCTTT.

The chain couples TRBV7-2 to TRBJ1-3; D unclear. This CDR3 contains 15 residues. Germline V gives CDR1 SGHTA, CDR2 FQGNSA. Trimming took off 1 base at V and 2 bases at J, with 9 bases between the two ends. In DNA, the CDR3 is TGTGCCAGCAGCTTAGAAGGGATACCTGGAAACACCATATATTTT. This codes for CASSLEGIPGNTIYF. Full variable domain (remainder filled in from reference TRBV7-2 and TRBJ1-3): GAGVSQSPSNKVTEKGKDVELRCDPISGHTALYWYRQSLGQGLEFLIYFQGNSAPDKSGLPSDRFSAERTGGSVSTLTIQRTQQEDSAVYLCASSLEGIPGNTIYFGEGSWLTVV.

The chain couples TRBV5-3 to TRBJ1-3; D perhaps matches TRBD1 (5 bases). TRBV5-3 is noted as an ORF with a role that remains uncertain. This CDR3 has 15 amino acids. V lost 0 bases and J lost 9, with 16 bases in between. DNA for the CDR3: TGTGCCAGAAGCTTGGAGCCACGAAATGGGGCCACCATATATTTT. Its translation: CARSLEPRNGATIYF.

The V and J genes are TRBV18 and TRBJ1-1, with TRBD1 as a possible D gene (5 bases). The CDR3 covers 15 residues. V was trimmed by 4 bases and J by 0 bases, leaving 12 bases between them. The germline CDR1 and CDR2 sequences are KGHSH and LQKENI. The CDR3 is CASSLSTAMNTEAFF. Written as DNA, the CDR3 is TGTGCCAGCTCACTGTCGACAGCCATGAACACTGAAGCTTTCTTT.

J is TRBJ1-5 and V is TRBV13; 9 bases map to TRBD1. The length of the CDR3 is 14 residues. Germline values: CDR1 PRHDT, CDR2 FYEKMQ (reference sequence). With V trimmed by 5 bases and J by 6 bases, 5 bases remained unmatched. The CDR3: CASSKQGAFQPQHF. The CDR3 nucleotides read TGTGCCAGCAGCAAACAGGGGGCTTTTCAGCCCCAGCATTTT.

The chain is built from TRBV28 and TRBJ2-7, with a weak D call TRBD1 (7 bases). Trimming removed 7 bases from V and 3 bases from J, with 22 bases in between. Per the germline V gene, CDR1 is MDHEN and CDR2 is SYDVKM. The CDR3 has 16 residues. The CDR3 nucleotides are TGTGCCAGCACCCTCGGCGGGACAGAGTTTTTCTACGAGCAGTACTTC. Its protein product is CASTLGGTEFFYEQYF.

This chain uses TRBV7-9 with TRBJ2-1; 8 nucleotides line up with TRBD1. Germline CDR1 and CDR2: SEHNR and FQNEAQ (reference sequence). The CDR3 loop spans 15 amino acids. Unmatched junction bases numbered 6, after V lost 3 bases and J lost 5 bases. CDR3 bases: TGTGCCAGCAGCTTGAGAGACAGGGGACACAATGAGCAGTTCTTC. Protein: CASSLRDRGHNEQFF.

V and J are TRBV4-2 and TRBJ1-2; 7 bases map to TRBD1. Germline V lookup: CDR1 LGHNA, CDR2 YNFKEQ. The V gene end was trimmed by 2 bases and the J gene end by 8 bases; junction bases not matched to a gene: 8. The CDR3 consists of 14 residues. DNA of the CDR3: TGTGCCAGCAGCCAACCCGGACAGGCTCCCGGCTACACCTTC. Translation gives CASSQPGQAPGYTF.

CDR3: CASNSRPGELFF. CDR3 coding DNA: TGTGCCAGCAACTCTAGACCCGGGGAGCTGTTTTTT. The chain combines TRBV7-2 with TRBJ2-2; D gene uncertain. This CDR3 contains 12 residues. The V gene's germline CDR1 is SGHTA and CDR2 FQGNSA. The V and J ends lost 7 bases and 6 bases respectively, with 9 bases between them.

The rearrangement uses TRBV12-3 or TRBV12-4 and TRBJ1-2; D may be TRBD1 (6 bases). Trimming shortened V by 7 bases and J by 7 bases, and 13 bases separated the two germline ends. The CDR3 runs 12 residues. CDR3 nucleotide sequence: TGTGCCAGCACAACGCAAGGGGGTGGCTACACCTTC. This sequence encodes CASTTQGGGYTF.

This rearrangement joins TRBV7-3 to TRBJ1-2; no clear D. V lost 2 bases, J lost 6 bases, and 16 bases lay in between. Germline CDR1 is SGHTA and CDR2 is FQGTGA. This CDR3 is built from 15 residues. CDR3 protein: CASSLWGNPTNGYTF. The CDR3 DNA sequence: TGTGCCAGCAGCTTATGGGGAAACCCCACCAATGGCTACACCTTC.

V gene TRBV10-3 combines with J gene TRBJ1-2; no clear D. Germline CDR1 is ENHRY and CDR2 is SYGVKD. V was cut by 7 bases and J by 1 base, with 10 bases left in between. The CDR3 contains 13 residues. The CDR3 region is CAITGGDNYGYTF. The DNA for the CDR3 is TGTGCCATCACCGGTGGGGATAACTATGGCTACACCTTC.

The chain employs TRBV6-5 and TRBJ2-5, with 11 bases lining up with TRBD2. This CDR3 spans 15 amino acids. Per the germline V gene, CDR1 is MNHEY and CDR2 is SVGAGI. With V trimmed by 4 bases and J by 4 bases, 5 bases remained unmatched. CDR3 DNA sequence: TGTGCCAGCAGTTGGAATAGCGGGGGGGCAGAGACCCAGTACTTC. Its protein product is CASSWNSGGAETQYF.

Here the CDR3 DNA reads TGCGCCAGCAGCGCTATGCCGCGGGGGTACGAGCAGTACTTC. It translates to CASSAMPRGYEQYF. The V call is TRBV4-3, the J call TRBJ2-7, with 7 bases matching TRBD2. CDR1 is LGHNA, CDR2 YSLEER, per germline. Trimming at V came to 5 bases and at J to 4 bases, leaving 8 bases not matched to a gene. The CDR3 is 14 amino acids.

The CDR3: CASSQDLNGVTGYTF. The CDR3 DNA sequence: TGTGCCAGCAGCCAAGATCTTAATGGGGTTACAGGCTACACCTTC. V gene TRBV3-1 (or the pseudogene TRBV3-2) combines with J gene TRBJ1-2; D is undetermined. Trimming removed 0 bases from V and 8 bases from J, with 16 bases in between. This CDR3 is built from 15 residues. Per the germline V gene, CDR1 is LGHDT and CDR2 is YNNKEL (reference sequence).